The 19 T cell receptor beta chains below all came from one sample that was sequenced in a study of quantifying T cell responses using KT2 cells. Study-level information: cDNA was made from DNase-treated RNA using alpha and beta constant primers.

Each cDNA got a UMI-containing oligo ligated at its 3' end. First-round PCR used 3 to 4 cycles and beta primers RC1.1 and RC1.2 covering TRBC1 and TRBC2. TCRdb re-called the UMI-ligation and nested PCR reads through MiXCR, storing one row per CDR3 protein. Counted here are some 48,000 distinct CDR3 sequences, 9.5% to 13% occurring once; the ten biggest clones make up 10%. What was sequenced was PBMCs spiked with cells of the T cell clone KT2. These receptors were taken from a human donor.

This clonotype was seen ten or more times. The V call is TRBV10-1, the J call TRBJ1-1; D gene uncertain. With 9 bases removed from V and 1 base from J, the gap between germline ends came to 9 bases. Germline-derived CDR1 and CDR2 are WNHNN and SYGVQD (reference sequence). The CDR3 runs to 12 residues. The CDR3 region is CARIEGNTEAFF. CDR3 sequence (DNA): TGCGCCAGGATTGAGGGGAACACTGAAGCTTTCTTT.

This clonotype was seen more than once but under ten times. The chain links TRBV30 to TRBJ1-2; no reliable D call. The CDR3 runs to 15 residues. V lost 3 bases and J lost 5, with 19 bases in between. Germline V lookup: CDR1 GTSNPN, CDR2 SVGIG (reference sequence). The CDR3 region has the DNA TGTGCCTGGAGAATAGCGGAAAGGGCGATTTATGGCTACACCTTC. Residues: CAWRIAERAIYGYTF.

The CDR3, as DNA: TGTGCCAGCAGTTACAACCCGAACTCAAAGGGGCGCAACACCATATATTTT. It encodes CASSYNPNSKGRNTIYF. This chain connects TRBV6-5 to TRBJ1-3; possibly TRBD1 for D (5 bases). CDR1 and CDR2 from the germline V gene are MNHEY and SVGAGI. V lost 2 bases and J 7 bases, leaving 21 bases between the germline ends. The CDR3 loop spans 17 amino acids.

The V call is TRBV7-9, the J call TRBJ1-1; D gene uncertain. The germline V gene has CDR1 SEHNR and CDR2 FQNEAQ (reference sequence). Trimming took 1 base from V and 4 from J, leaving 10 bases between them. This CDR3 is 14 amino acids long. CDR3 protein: CASSLGWSGTEAFF. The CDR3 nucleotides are TGTGCCAGCAGCTTAGGTTGGAGCGGCACTGAAGCTTTCTTT.

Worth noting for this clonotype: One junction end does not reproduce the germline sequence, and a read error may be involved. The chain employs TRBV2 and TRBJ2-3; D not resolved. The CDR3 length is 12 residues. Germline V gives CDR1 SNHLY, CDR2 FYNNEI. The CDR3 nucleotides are TGTGCCAGCAGGGAAGACTTGCCCCTGCATTATTTT. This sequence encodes CASREDLPLHYF.

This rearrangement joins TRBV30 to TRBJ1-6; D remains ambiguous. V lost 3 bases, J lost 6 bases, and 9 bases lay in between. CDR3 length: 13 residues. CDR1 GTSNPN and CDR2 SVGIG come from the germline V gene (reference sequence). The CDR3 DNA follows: TGTGCCTGGAGGTCAGGCCCTAATTCACCCCTCCACTTT. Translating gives CAWRSGPNSPLHF.

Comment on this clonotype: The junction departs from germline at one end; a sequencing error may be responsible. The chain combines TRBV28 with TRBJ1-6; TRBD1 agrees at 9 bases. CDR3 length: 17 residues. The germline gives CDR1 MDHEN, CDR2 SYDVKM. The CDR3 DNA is TGTGCCAGCAGTTTGGGGACAGGGCCGGGGGTTAATTCACCCCTCGACTTT. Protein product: CASSLGTGPGVNSPLDF.

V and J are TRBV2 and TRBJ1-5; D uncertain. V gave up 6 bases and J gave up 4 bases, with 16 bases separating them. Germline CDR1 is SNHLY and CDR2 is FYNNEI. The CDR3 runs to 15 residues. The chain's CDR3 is CASRDTLHGNQPQHF. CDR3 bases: TGTGCCAGCAGGGATACTCTTCACGGGAATCAGCCCCAGCATTTT.

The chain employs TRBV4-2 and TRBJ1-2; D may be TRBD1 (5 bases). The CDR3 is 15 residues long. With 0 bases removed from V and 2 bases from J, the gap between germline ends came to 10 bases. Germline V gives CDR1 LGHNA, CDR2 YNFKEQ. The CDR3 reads CASSQERQGNYGYTF. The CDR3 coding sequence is TGTGCCAGCAGCCAAGAACGTCAGGGCAACTATGGCTACACCTTC.

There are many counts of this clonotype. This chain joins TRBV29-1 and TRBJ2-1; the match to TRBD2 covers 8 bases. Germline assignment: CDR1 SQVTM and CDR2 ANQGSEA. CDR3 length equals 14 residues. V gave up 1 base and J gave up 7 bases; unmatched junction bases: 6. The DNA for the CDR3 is TGCAGCGTTGAAGGGCTAGCGGGCTTTAATGAGCAGTTCTTC. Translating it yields CSVEGLAGFNEQFF.

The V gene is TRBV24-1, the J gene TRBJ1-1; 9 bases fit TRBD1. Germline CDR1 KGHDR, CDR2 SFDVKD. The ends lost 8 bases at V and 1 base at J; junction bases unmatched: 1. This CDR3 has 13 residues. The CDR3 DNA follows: TGTGCCACCAAGGACAGGGGGAACACTGAAGCTTTCTTT. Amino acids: CATKDRGNTEAFF.

CDR3 in amino acids: CSVEPQGCNYGYTF. CDR3 sequence (DNA): TGCAGCGTTGAACCACAGGGGTGTAACTATGGCTACACCTTC. V gene TRBV29-1 combines with J gene TRBJ1-2; TRBD1 aligns across 7 bases. V shed 2 bases, J shed 1 base, and the junction held 4 bases outside the gene matches. This CDR3 is built from 14 residues. The germline V gene has CDR1 SQVTM and CDR2 ANQGSEA.

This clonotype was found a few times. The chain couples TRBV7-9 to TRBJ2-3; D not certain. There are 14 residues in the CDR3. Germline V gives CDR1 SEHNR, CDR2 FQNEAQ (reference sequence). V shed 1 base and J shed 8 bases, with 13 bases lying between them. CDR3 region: CASSLGMTPGTQYF. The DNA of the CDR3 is TGTGCCAGCAGCTTAGGAATGACGCCCGGTACGCAGTATTTT.

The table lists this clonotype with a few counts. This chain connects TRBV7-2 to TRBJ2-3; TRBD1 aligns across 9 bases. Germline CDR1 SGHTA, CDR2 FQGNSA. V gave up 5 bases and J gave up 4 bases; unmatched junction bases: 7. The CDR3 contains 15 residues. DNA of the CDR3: TGTGCCAGCAGCAATACAGGGGGCAGGGCAGATACGCAGTATTTT. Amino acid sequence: CASSNTGGRADTQYF.

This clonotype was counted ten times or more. For the CDR3, the DNA is TGTGCCAGCAGCCCCCGGGAGGACAATGAGCAGTTCTTC. Translating gives CASSPREDNEQFF. The chain employs TRBV3-1 and TRBJ2-1, with 7 bases that match TRBD2. The CDR3 consists of 13 residues. V gave up 4 bases and J gave up 5 bases; unmatched junction bases: 2. Germline values: CDR1 LGHDT, CDR2 YNNKEL (reference sequence).

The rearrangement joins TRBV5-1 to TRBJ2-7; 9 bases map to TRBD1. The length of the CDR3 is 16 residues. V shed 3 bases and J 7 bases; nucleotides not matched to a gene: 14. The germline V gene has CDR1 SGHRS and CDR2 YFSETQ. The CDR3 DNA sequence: TGCGCCAGCAGCTACCGAACCGGGACAGGGCCGGGGGAGCAGTACTTC. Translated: CASSYRTGTGPGEQYF.

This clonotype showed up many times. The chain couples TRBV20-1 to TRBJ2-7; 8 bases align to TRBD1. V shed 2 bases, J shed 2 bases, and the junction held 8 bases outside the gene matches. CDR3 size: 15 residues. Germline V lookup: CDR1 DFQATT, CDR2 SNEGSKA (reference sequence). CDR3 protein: CSARRDRPRTYEQYF. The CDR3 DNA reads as TGCAGTGCTAGACGGGACAGGCCACGTACCTACGAGCAGTACTTC.

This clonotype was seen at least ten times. This CDR3 is CASSIGTGPEGMEEQYF. CDR3 nucleotide sequence: TGTGCCAGTAGTATAGGTACCGGCCCGGAGGGGATGGAGGAGCAGTACTTC. The chain employs TRBV19 and TRBJ2-7, with D possibly being TRBD2 (6 bases). Per the germline V gene, CDR1 is LNHDA and CDR2 is SQIVND (reference sequence). Deletions cut 1 base from V and 7 bases from J, with 23 bases between. The CDR3 sequence is 17 residues long.

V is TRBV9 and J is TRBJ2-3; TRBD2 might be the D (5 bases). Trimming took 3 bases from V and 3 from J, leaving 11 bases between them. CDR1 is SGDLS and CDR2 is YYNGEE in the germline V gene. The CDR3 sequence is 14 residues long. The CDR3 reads CASSAIPGTDTQYF. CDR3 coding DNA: TGTGCCAGCAGCGCCATACCGGGAACAGATACGCAGTATTTT.